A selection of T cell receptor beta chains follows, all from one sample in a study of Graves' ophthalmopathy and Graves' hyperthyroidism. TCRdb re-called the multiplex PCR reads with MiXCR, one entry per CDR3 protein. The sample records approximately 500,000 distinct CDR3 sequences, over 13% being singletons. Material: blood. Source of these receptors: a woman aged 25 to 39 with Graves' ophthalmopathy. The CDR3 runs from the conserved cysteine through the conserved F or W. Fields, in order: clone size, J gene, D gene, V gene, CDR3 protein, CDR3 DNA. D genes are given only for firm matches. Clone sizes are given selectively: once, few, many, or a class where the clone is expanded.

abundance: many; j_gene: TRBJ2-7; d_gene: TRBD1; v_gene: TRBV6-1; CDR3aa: CASSEPPGTGRTGVYEQYF; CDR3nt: TGTGCCAGCAGTGAGCCTCCAGGGACAGGCCGCACAGGAGTTTACGAGCAGTACTTC
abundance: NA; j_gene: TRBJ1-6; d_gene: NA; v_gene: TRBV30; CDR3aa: CAWSVGQGYSPLHF; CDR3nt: TGTGCCTGGAGTGTCGGTCAGGGGTATTCACCCCTCCACTTT
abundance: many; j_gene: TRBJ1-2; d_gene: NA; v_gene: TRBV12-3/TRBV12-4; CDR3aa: CASVSMSGGYTF; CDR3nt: TGTGCCAGCGTGTCGATGTCCGGCGGCTACACCTTC
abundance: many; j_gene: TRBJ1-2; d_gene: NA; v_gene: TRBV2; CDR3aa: CASSVDSPGYTF; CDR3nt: TGTGCCAGCAGCGTAGACAGCCCAGGCTACACCTTC
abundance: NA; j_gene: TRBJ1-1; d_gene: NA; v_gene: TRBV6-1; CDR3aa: CASSKRHNTEAFF; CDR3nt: TGTGCCAGCAGTAAAAGACACAACACTGAAGCTTTCTTT
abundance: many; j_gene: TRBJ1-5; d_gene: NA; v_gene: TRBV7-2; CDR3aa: CASSSSGAFDQPQHF; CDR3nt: TGTGCCAGCAGCTCAAGCGGGGCCTTCGATCAGCCCCAGCATTTT
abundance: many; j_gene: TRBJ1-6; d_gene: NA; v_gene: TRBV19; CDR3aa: CASSIMDGQSSSYNSPLHF; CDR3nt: TGTGCCAGTAGTATAATGGATGGGCAGTCAAGCTCCTATAATTCACCCCTCCACTTT
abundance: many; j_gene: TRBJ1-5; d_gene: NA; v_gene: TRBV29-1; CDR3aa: CSVAQGRRQPQHF; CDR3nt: TGCAGCGTTGCCCAGGGAAGAAGGCAGCCCCAGCATTTT
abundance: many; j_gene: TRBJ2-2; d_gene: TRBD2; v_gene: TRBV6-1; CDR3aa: CASTATSGSFTGELFF; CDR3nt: TGTGCCAGCACCGCTACTAGCGGGAGCTTCACCGGGGAACTGTTTTTT
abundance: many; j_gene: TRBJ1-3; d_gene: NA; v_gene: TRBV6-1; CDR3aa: CASSPNRAGNTIYF; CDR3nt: TGTGCCAGCAGTCCAAACAGGGCTGGAAACACCATATATTTT
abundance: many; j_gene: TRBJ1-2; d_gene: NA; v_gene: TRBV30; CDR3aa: CAWRVAGNYGYTF; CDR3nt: TGTGCCTGGAGGGTTGCGGGAAACTATGGCTACACCTTC
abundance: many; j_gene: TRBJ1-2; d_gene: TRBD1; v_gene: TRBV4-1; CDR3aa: CASSHRTPGQGHYGYTF; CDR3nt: TGCGCCAGCAGCCACCGAACACCGGGACAGGGGCACTATGGCTACACCTTC
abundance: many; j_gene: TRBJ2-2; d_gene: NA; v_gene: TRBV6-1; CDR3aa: CASSETVGNTGELFF; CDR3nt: TGTGCCAGCAGTGAAACAGTCGGGAACACCGGGGAGCTGTTTTTT
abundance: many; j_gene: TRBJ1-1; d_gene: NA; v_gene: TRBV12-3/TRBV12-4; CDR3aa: CASSRGGQNTEAFF; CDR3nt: TGTGCCAGCAGTCGCGGGGGACAGAACACTGAAGCTTTCTTT
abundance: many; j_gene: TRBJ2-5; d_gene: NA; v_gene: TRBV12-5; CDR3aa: CASGSGRFQYF; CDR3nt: TGTGCTAGTGGATCAGGCCGTTTCCAGTACTTC
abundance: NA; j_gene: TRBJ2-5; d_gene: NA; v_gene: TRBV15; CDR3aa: CATSSGLETQYF; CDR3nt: TGTGCCACCAGCAGTGGTCTGGAGACCCAGTACTTC
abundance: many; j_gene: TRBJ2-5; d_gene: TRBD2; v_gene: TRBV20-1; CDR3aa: CSARGDSGRETQYF; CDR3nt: TGCAGTGCTAGGGGCGATAGCGGGAGAGAGACCCAGTACTTC
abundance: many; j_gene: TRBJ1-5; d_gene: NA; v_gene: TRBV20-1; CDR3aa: CSAPGTRLDSNQPQHF; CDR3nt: TGCAGTGCTCCCGGGACACGGCTTGATAGCAATCAGCCCCAGCATTTT
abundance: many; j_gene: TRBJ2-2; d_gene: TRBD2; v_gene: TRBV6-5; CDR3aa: CASSPRLAGYAGELFF; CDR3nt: TGTGCCAGCAGTCCTCGACTAGCGGGGTACGCCGGGGAGCTGTTTTTT
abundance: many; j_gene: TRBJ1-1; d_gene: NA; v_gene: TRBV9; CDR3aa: CASSVDRVNTEAFF; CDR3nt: TGTGCCAGCAGCGTAGACAGGGTGAACACTGAAGCTTTCTTT
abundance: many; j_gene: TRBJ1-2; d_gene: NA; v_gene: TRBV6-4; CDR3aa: CASKDLGREYPVPLYGYTF; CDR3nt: TGTGCCAGCAAAGACCTGGGGCGGGAGTATCCCGTCCCCCTCTATGGCTACACCTTC
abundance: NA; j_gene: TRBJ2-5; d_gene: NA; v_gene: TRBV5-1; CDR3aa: CASSLAIGVRSETQYF; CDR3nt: TGCGCCAGCAGCTTGGCTATAGGGGTGAGGTCGGAGACCCAGTACTTC
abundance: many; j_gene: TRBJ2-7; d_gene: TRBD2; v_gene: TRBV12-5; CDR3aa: CASGLVSSSGRRNYEQYF; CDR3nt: TGTGCTAGTGGTTTGGTAAGCTCCAGCGGGAGGAGGAACTACGAGCAGTACTTC
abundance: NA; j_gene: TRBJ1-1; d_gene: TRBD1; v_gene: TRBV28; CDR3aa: CASSGGRGHTEAFF; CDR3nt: TGTGCCAGCAGTGGGGGTAGGGGGCACACTGAAGCTTTCTTT
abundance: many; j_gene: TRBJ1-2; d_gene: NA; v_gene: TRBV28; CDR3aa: CASSLRGYGYTF; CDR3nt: TGTGCCAGCAGTTTGAGGGGCTATGGCTACACCTTC
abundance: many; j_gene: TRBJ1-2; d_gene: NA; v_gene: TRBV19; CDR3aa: CAAGPDYYGYTF; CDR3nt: TGTGCCGCAGGGCCAGACTACTATGGCTACACCTTC
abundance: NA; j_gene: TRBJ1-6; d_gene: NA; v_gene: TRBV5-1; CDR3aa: CASRPGPTGPPPLHF; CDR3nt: TGCGCCAGCAGACCAGGACCCACGGGCCCTCCACCCCTCCACTTT
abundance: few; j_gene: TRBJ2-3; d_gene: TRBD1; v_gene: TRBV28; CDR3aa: CASSQPTYRGGTDTQYF; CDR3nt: TGTGCCAGCAGTCAACCGACCTACAGGGGCGGCACAGATACGCAGTATTTT
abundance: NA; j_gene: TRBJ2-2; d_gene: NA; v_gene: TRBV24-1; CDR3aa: CATSGREGTNAGELCF; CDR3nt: TGTGCCACCAGTGGCAGGGAAGGGACGAACGCCGGGGAGCTGTGTTTT
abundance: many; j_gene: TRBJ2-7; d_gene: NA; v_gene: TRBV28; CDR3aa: CASSFVDSDAYEQYF; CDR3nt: TGTGCCAGCAGTTTTGTGGACAGTGATGCCTACGAGCAGTACTTC
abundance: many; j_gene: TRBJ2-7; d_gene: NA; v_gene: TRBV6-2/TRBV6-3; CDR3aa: CASSYFADPTYEQYF; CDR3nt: TGTGCCAGCAGTTACTTTGCGGACCCCACCTACGAGCAGTACTTC
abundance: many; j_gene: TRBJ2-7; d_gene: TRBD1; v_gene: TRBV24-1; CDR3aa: CATSDSGQASYEQYF; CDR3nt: TGTGCCACCAGTGATTCTGGACAGGCCTCCTACGAGCAGTACTTC
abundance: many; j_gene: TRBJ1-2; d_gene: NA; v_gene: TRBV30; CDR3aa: CAWTSGGADGYTF; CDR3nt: TGTGCCTGGACCTCCGGGGGGGCTGATGGCTACACCTTC
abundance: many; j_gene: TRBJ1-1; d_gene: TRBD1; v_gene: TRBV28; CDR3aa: CASRIRSRDRGRGTEAFF; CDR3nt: TGTGCCAGCAGGATAAGGTCCCGGGACAGGGGGCGAGGAACTGAAGCTTTCTTT
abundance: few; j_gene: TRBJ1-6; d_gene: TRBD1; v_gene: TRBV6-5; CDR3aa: CASSYWGQGRESSYNSPLHF; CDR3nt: TGTGCCAGCAGTTATTGGGGACAGGGAAGGGAGAGCTCCTATAATTCACCCCTCCACTTT
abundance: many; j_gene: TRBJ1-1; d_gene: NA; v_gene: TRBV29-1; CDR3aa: CSVSGLVTEAFF; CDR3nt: TGCAGCGTTTCCGGATTGGTGACTGAAGCTTTCTTT
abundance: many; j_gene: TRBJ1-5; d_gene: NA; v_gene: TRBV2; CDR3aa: CASSAQIDQPQHF; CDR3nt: TGTGCCAGCAGTGCCCAGATCGATCAGCCCCAGCATTTT
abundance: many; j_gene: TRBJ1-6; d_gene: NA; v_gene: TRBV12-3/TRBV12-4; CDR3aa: CASSFHRANSPLHF; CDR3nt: TGTGCCAGCAGTTTCCACAGGGCCAATTCACCCCTCCACTTT
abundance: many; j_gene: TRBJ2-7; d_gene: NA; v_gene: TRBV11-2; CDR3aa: CASSLEVGLHRGKYF; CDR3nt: TGTGCCAGCAGCTTAGAAGTAGGGCTTCACCGGGGAAAGTACTTC
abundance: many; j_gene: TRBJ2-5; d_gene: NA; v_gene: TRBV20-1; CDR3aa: CSASLETQYF; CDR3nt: TGCAGTGCTAGTTTGGAGACCCAGTACTTC
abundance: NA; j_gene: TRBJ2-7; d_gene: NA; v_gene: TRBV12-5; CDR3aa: CASGSEGYEQYF; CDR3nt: TGTGCTAGTGGATCGGAGGGCTACGAGCAGTACTTC
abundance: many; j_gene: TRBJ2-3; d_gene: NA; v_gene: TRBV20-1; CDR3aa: CSARDINGLFYTDTQYF; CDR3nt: TGCAGTGCTAGAGATATTAACGGTCTGTTTTACACAGATACGCAGTATTTT
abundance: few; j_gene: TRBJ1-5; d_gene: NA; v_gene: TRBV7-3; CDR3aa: CASSPLYRACNQPQHF; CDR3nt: TGTGCCAGCAGCCCCTTATACAGGGCTTGCAATCAGCCCCAGCATTTT
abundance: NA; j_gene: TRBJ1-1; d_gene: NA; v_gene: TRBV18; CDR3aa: CASSPKTTNTEAFF; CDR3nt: TGTGCCAGCTCACCAAAGACAACTAACACTGAAGCTTTCTTT
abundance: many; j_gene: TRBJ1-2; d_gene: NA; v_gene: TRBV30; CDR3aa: CAWRKADANYGYTF; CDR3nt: TGTGCCTGGAGGAAGGCTGATGCTAACTATGGCTACACCTTC
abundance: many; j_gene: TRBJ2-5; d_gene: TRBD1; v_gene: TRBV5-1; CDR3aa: CASSLEGARQETQYF; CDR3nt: TGCGCCAGCAGCTTGGAGGGGGCGCGTCAAGAGACCCAGTACTTC